The 19 T cell receptor beta chains given below trace back to one sample, sequenced in a study of CD8 T cells in Susac syndrome. Random hexamers were used to reverse transcribe roughly 0.45 to 1 ug of RNA. One entry per CDR3 protein, called by TCRdb with MiXCR from the immunoSEQ multiplex PCR reads. This table has more than 95,000 distinct CDR3 sequences, 85% to 95% appearing once. Sequenced sample: CD4+ T cells from PBMCs. The receptor set was obtained from a human donor with multiple sclerosis.

V gene TRBV5-1 combines with J gene TRBJ2-5; D is unclear. Germline CDR1 reads SGHRS; CDR2 reads YFSETQ. The CDR3 runs 11 residues. The V end was cut by 0 bases, the J end by 7 bases, with 4 bases between. The CDR3 is CASSLEGTQYF. The CDR3 nucleotides are TGCGCCAGCAGCTTGGAAGGGACCCAGTACTTC.

The rearrangement joins TRBV3-1 to TRBJ1-1; the match to TRBD1 covers 7 bases. Germline lookup yields CDR1 LGHDT and CDR2 YNNKEL (reference sequence). Trimming cost V 3 bases and J 9 bases; bases outside gene matches: 7. This CDR3 has 13 amino acids. The CDR3 nucleotides are TGTGCCAGCAGCCAGGGACACAGGGGAAAAGCTTTCTTT. Protein product: CASSQGHRGKAFF. The entire variable domain, with the rest obtained from reference TRBV3-1 and TRBJ1-1, is as follows: DTAVSQTPKYLVTQMGNDKSIKCEQNLGHDTMYWYKQDSKKFLKIMFSYNNKELIINETVPNRFSPKSPDKAHLNLHINSLELGDSAVYFCASSQGHRGKAFFGQGTRLTVV.

This chain connects TRBV4-2 to TRBJ1-2, with D uncertain. V lost 0 bases, J lost 3 bases, and 11 bases lay in between. The CDR3 contains 15 residues. Germline CDR1 is LGHNA and CDR2 is YNFKEQ. The CDR3 DNA sequence: TGTGCCAGCAGCCAAGAGCCGGGCGCCGACTATGGCTACACCTTC. It yields the protein CASSQEPGADYGYTF.

The chain couples TRBV19 to TRBJ1-2; tentative D call: TRBD1 (5 bases). In germline, CDR1 is LNHDA, CDR2 SQIVND (reference sequence). Trimming took off 6 bases at V and 8 bases at J, with 16 bases between the two ends. This CDR3 contains 13 residues. The CDR3: CASSYQTEMGYTF. CDR3 DNA: TGTGCCAGTAGCTATCAGACAGAAATGGGCTACACCTTC. Drawing the rest from reference TRBV19 and TRBJ1-2, the complete variable domain is DGGITQSPKYLFRKEGQNVTLSCEQNLNHDAMYWYRQDPGQGLRLIYYSQIVNDFQKGDIAEGYSVSREKKESFPLTVTSAQKNPTAFYLCASSYQTEMGYTFGSGTRLTVV.

V and J are TRBV25-1 and TRBJ1-5; D is ambiguous. This CDR3 comprises 13 residues. The germline V gene encodes CDR1 MGHDK and CDR2 SYGVNS. Deletions cut 3 bases from V and 6 bases from J, with 9 bases between. Here the CDR3 DNA reads TGTGCCAGCAGTGATGAATGGGGTCAGCCCCAGCATTTT. Amino acids: CASSDEWGQPQHF.

The chain uses TRBV5-1 and TRBJ2-7; a possible D gene is TRBD1 (6 bases). Germline V gives CDR1 SGHRS, CDR2 YFSETQ. The CDR3 has 14 residues. Between the trimmed V and J ends, which lost 2 bases and 6 bases, there was a span of 15 bases. DNA of the CDR3: TGCGCCAGCAGCTTACAGGGTGCCGGCCCCGAGCAGTACTTC. It encodes CASSLQGAGPEQYF.

The V and J genes are TRBV3-1 and TRBJ2-4, with D perhaps matching TRBD1 (7 bases). Germline assignment: CDR1 LGHDT and CDR2 YNNKEL (reference sequence). Trimming removed 1 base from V and 7 bases from J, with 17 bases in between. There are 16 residues in the CDR3. The CDR3 protein is CASSQARQGGWNIQYF. CDR3 coding DNA: TGTGCCAGCAGCCAAGCACGACAGGGAGGTTGGAACATTCAGTACTTC.

This chain connects TRBV2 to TRBJ1-2; 7 bases fit TRBD1. The length of the CDR3 is 14 residues. Germline-derived CDR1 and CDR2 are SNHLY and FYNNEI. The V segment lost 4 bases and the J segment 2 bases; nucleotides outside the gene matches: 4. The CDR3 is CASSAGQSNYGYTF. Written as DNA, the CDR3 is TGTGCCAGCAGTGCGGGACAGTCAAACTATGGCTACACCTTC.

The chain links TRBV12-3 or TRBV12-4 to TRBJ1-5; unclear D gene. The CDR3 is 12 amino acids. The ends were cut back, 3 bases at V and 6 bases at J, with 6 bases in the middle. CDR3 loop: CASSLEVQPQHF. DNA for the CDR3: TGTGCCAGCAGTTTGGAAGTTCAGCCCCAGCATTTT.

The chain recombines TRBV5-6 with TRBJ2-5; 8 positions match TRBD2. The CDR3 runs to 13 residues. CDR1 SGHDT and CDR2 YYEEEE come from the germline V gene. The V gene end was trimmed by 6 bases and the J gene end by 6 bases; junction bases not matched to a gene: 7. CDR3 in DNA: TGTGCCAGCAACGTCCAGCGGGGGCAGACCCAGTACTTC. It translates to CASNVQRGQTQYF.

This chain connects TRBV30 to TRBJ2-7, with a tentative D call TRBD2 (5 bases). CDR3 length: 15 residues. Germline CDR1 and CDR2: GTSNPN and SVGIG (reference sequence). With 3 bases removed from V and 6 bases from J, the gap between germline ends came to 21 bases. For the CDR3, the DNA is TGTGCCTGGAGGAGAGAGGTCTCCCGGAGGAGCGAGCAGTACTTC. It encodes CAWRREVSRRSEQYF.

The chain uses TRBV6-2 or TRBV6-3 and TRBJ1-5; 9 bases align to TRBD1. Germline V gives CDR1 MNHEY, CDR2 SVGEGT. Trimming cost V 7 bases and J 7 bases; bases outside gene matches: 8. The CDR3 has 14 residues. The CDR3 nucleotides are TGTGCCAGCACGACAGGGGGTCTATGGCAGCCCCAGCATTTT. Translated: CASTTGGLWQPQHF.

The gene calls are TRBV7-8 and TRBJ2-7; either TRBD1 or TRBD2 may supply D (6 bases each). Germline loops: CDR1 SGHVS, CDR2 FQNEAQ. The ends were cut back, 1 base at V and 2 bases at J, with 12 bases in the middle. The CDR3 sequence is 15 residues long. CDR3 amino acids: CASSLGSGATYEQYF. The CDR3 DNA follows: TGTGCCAGCAGCTTAGGATCGGGGGCCACCTACGAGCAGTACTTC.

The chain carries TRBV5-1 and TRBJ1-3; 10 bases map to TRBD1. Germline lookup yields CDR1 SGHRS and CDR2 YFSETQ. The trim removed 3 bases at V and 0 bases at J, leaving 9 bases unmatched. The CDR3 has 18 residues. The CDR3 loop is CASSSGTGVFSSGNTIYF. The CDR3 DNA is TGCGCCAGCAGCTCCGGGACAGGGGTCTTCAGCTCTGGAAACACCATATATTTT.

This chain links TRBV7-2 with TRBJ1-1; no clear D gene. CDR1 and CDR2 from the germline V gene are SGHTA and FQGNSA. CDR3 size: 14 residues. The V and J ends lost 5 bases and 6 bases respectively, with 16 bases between them. The CDR3 region is CASSLTQVGSEAFF. The CDR3 DNA reads TGTGCCAGCAGCCTCACCCAGGTTGGATCTGAAGCTTTCTTT.

This chain joins TRBV11-1 and TRBJ2-7; TRBD2 matches 13 bases. This CDR3 is 15 amino acids long. Germline values: CDR1 SGHAT, CDR2 FQDESV (reference sequence). With 5 bases clipped from V and 6 bases from J, the junction kept 7 bases outside the gene matches. The CDR3 DNA sequence: TGTGCCAGCAGCCGAACTAGCGGGGGGGCCGGCGAGCAGTACTTC. Its translation: CASSRTSGGAGEQYF.

The chain recombines TRBV19 with TRBJ1-5; D not certain. CDR3 length equals 14 residues. V lost 0 bases and J lost 6, with 9 bases in between. Germline V gene data show CDR1 as LNHDA and CDR2 as SQIVND (reference sequence). CDR3 protein: CASSIEPRRQPQHF. The DNA of the CDR3 is TGTGCCAGTAGTATAGAACCTCGGCGTCAGCCCCAGCATTTT.

The rearrangement joins TRBV6-5 to TRBJ2-3; D is unclear. Deletions cut 6 bases from V and 2 bases from J, with 12 bases between. CDR1 MNHEY and CDR2 SVGAGI come from the germline V gene. This CDR3 has 14 residues. The CDR3 nucleotides read TGTGCCAGCAGGCCCTGGGGTGACACAGATACGCAGTATTTT. It encodes CASRPWGDTDTQYF.

The chain couples TRBV29-1 to TRBJ1-1; no firm D call. Germline assignment: CDR1 SQVTM and CDR2 ANQGSEA. V lost 0 bases and J 1 base, leaving 6 bases between the germline ends. The CDR3 is made up of 13 amino acids. The CDR3 DNA follows: TGCAGCGTTGAAGATCACGGGAACACTGAAGCTTTCTTT. Translating it yields CSVEDHGNTEAFF.